Shown below are 6 T cell receptor beta chains from a single sample sequenced in a study of blood T cell repertoires in COVID-19. The method was immunoSEQ multiplex PCR; TCRdb's version includes in-frame clones alone and lacks a portion of them. Of 150,000 to 200,000 clones in the sample, approximately 92% are singletons; the top ten hold about 5%. Sequenced input: peripheral blood. The receptor source for this set is a woman aged 45-65 years with acute or convalescent COVID-19.

J is TRBJ2-5 and V is TRBV24-1, with D possibly TRBD2 on 6 matching bases. The germline V gene encodes CDR1 KGHDR and CDR2 SFDVKD. The length of the CDR3 is 15 residues. Trimming pared 1 base from V and 5 bases from J, leaving 13 bases between. CDR3 DNA: TGTGCCACCAGTGATTTTAGGCGGGGAAATGAGACCCAGTACTTC. Its translation is CATSDFRRGNETQYF.

This chain uses TRBV6-1 with TRBJ1-2; maybe TRBD1 (5 bases). The CDR3 extends over 15 amino acids. Deletions cut 3 bases from V and 4 bases from J, with 15 bases between. Germline CDR1 and CDR2: MNHNS and SASEGT. CDR3: CASSEVHRRFYGYTF. For the CDR3, the DNA is TGTGCCAGCAGTGAGGTTCACAGGCGATTCTATGGCTACACCTTC.

The chain links TRBV10-3 to TRBJ1-1, with TRBD1 as a possible D gene (5 bases). The germline CDR1 and CDR2 sequences are ENHRY and SYGVKD. V was shortened by 4 bases and J by 3 bases, with 15 bases between the two germline ends. CDR3 length: 15 residues. Here the CDR3 DNA reads TGTGCCATCAGTGGGGCTCGGGGGATGGACACTGAAGCTTTCTTT. Its translation: CAISGARGMDTEAFF.

The sample holds a few counts of this clone. The chain combines TRBV6-6 with TRBJ2-1, with TRBD2 identical over 10 bases. The trim removed 4 bases at V and 7 bases at J, leaving 1 base unmatched. In germline, CDR1 is MNHNY, CDR2 SVGAGI (reference sequence). This CDR3 region has 13 residues. CDR3 sequence reads: CASSLTSGNEQFF. CDR3 in DNA: TGTGCCAGCAGTTTGACTAGCGGGAATGAGCAGTTCTTC.

The chain uses TRBV7-2 and TRBJ2-7; 8 nucleotides align to TRBD1. CDR1 is SGHTA and CDR2 is FQGNSA in the germline V gene. With V trimmed by 5 bases and J by 4 bases, 10 bases remained unmatched. The length of the CDR3 is 15 residues. The CDR3 reads CASSHTSDREYEQYF. DNA of the CDR3: TGTGCCAGCAGCCATACTTCGGACAGGGAATACGAGCAGTACTTC.

V and J are TRBV28 and TRBJ2-2; tentative D call: TRBD2 (6 bases). V was trimmed by 6 bases and J by 5 bases, leaving 10 bases between them. The CDR3 runs 13 residues. The germline V gene has CDR1 MDHEN and CDR2 SYDVKM. CDR3 sequence: CASSTRGTGELFF. CDR3 bases: TGTGCCAGCAGCACACGGGGGACCGGGGAGCTGTTTTTT.